A single sample gave rise to the 10 T cell receptor beta chains below, sequenced in a study of blood T cells in healthy people across ages. Together with a sample-barcoded 5' primer, a J-beta primer mix was included in a second PCR lasting roughly 6 to 12 cycles. Using its own MiXCR run on the 5' RACE reads, TCRdb lists one record per CDR3 protein. The sample contains about 1.6 million distinct CDR3 sequences, 30% to 35% of which appear only once. Sequenced: blood. All receptors derive from a woman in her twenties or thirties in good health.

CDR3 residues: CSATKTGTSGEGTQYF. For the CDR3, the DNA is TGCAGTGCTACCAAGACCGGGACTAGCGGAGAAGGGACCCAGTACTTC. This chain connects TRBV20-1 to TRBJ2-7; 11 nucleotides align to TRBD2. The J call may be wrong; the DNA end is better matched by TRBJ2-5. Germline assignment: CDR1 DFQATT and CDR2 SNEGSKA (reference sequence). The CDR3 is 16 residues long.

J is TRBJ2-1 and V is TRBV20-1; a weak D match, TRBD2 (5 bases). The V gene's germline CDR1 is DFQATT and CDR2 SNEGSKA (reference sequence). Trimming removed 2 bases at V and 8 bases at J, with 13 bases between. The CDR3 is 13 residues long. CDR3 DNA sequence: TGCAGTGCTAGACCGGATAGCGTCCATGAGCAGTTCTTC. Translating gives CSARPDSVHEQFF.

The chain couples TRBV7-2 to TRBJ1-2; 7 nucleotides match TRBD1. CDR3 size: 16 residues. With 1 base clipped from V and 6 bases from J, the junction kept 11 bases outside the gene matches. Germline CDR1 is SGHTA and CDR2 is FQGNSA. In DNA form, the CDR3 reads TGTGCCAGCAGCTTAGTTCAGGGGGGAGAGGAAAATGGCTACACCTTC. This codes for CASSLVQGGEENGYTF.

This chain uses TRBV29-1 with TRBJ2-5, with 7 bases aligning to TRBD2. The trim removed 4 bases at V and 5 bases at J, leaving 7 bases unmatched. There are 13 residues in the CDR3. The germline V gene has CDR1 SQVTM and CDR2 ANQGSEA. CDR3 DNA sequence: TGCAGCGTTGTTGATAGCGGGTGGGAGACCCAGTACTTC. Protein: CSVVDSGWETQYF.

This clonotype came up a few times. The chain is built from TRBV6-1 and TRBJ2-5, with D perhaps matching TRBD2 (6 bases). Germline assignment: CDR1 MNHNS and CDR2 SASEGT. This CDR3 comprises 17 residues. V was cut by 1 base and J by 3 bases, with 18 bases left in between. Written as DNA, the CDR3 is TGTGCCAGCAGTGAAGGCCCACCCCGGGAGACTGAAGAGACCCAGTACTTC. Translating gives CASSEGPPRETEETQYF.

The V and J genes are TRBV7-6 and TRBJ1-1; TRBD1 might be the D (5 bases). The CDR3 spans 16 residues. V shed 7 bases and J shed 0 bases, with 18 bases lying between them. Germline V CDR1 and CDR2: SGHVS, FNYEAQ. CDR3 bases: TGTGCCAGCAAGGGGATCCAAGGGACGGTGAACACTGAAGCTTTCTTT. Translation: CASKGIQGTVNTEAFF. Based on the CDR3 plus reference TRBV7-6 and TRBJ1-1, the full variable domain is GAGVSQSPRYKVTKRGQDVALRCDPISGHVSLYWYRQALGQGPEFLTYFNYEAQQDKSGLPNDRFSAERPEGSISTLTIQRTEQRDSAMYRCASKGIQGTVNTEAFFGQGTRLTVV.

The sample holds a few counts of this clonotype. V is TRBV27 and J is TRBJ1-1; D not resolved. The V end lost 6 bases, the J end lost 4 bases, and 15 bases lay between the germline ends. The CDR3 extends over 14 amino acids. Germline V gives CDR1 MNHEY, CDR2 SMNVEV (reference sequence). The CDR3 nucleotides are TGTGCCAGCAGCTGGGCCCCGAGTTCCACTGAAGCTTTCTTT. Translating gives CASSWAPSSTEAFF.

The table lists this clonotype with a few counts. The chain uses TRBV27 and TRBJ2-5, with 9 bases identical to TRBD2. This CDR3 spans 15 amino acids. J gave up 4 bases and V 5 bases, and 8 bases lay outside the gene matches. CDR1 and CDR2 from the germline V gene are MNHEY and SMNVEV (reference sequence). CDR3 amino acids: CASSISGGKGETQYF. The CDR3 DNA is TGTGCCAGCAGTATAAGCGGGGGGAAGGGAGAGACCCAGTACTTC.

J is TRBJ2-1 and V is TRBV29-1, with a tentative D call TRBD2 (6 bases). The germline V and J ends were trimmed by 6 bases and 3 bases, with 21 bases remaining between them. This CDR3 has 16 residues. Per germline, CDR1 SQVTM and CDR2 ANQGSEA. The CDR3 protein is CSVVHGRAGNYNEQFF. The CDR3 DNA is TGCAGCGTCGTCCATGGACGAGCGGGCAACTACAATGAGCAGTTCTTC.

Notes on this clonotype: A much larger clone is a single base away; this may be a read error. J is TRBJ2-5 and V is TRBV20-1; D is possibly TRBD1 (5 bases). The end of the DNA fits TRBJ2-7 better, so the J call may be wrong. The CDR3 totals 14 residues. Germline V gene data show CDR1 as DFQATT and CDR2 as SNEGSKA (reference sequence). For the CDR3, the DNA is TGCAGTGCTAGAGCTAGGGGCGCCAGGGTCGAGCAGTACTTC. It is translated as CSARARGARVEQYF.